The rows below give T cell receptor beta chains drawn from one sample of a study of blood T cell repertoires in COVID-19. Libraries were prepared by immunoSEQ multiplex PCR; TCRdb keeps only in-frame clonotypes and omits some of them. The data show under 200,000 clones, around nine tenths seen once. Sequenced material: peripheral blood. Source of these receptors: a man between 18 and 29 years old with active or convalescent COVID-19. The CDR3 runs from the conserved cysteine through the conserved F or W. D genes are given only for firm matches. The listing skips clone size in some rows; elsewhere it reads once, few, many or a size class.

clone size	D gene	V gene	J gene	CDR3 DNA	CDR3 protein
NA	NA	TRBV5-1	TRBJ2-6	TGCGCCAGCAGACAGGGTATAAGCTCTGGGGCCAACGTCCTGACTTTC	CASRQGISSGANVLTF
NA	TRBD1	TRBV6-6	TRBJ1-2	TGTGCCAGCAGTTACTCATCCGGACAGGGGAGGGATGGCTACACCTTC	CASSYSSGQGRDGYTF
NA	TRBD2	TRBV7-9	TRBJ2-1	TGTGCCAGCAGCTGGGGGTCTAGCGGCTACAATGAGCAGTTCTTC	CASSWGSSGYNEQFF
NA	NA	TRBV5-4	TRBJ2-2	TGTGCCAGCAGCTTGACTGGGCGCACCGGGGAGCTGTTTTTT	CASSLTGRTGELFF
NA	TRBD2	TRBV27	TRBJ2-1	TGTGCCAGCAGACCGGGACTAGTGTACAATGAGCAGTTCTTC	CASRPGLVYNEQFF
NA	NA	TRBV6-1	TRBJ1-5	TGTGCCAGCAGTGAGCTTTATCCAGGGGTAAGCAATCAGCCCCAGCATTTT	CASSELYPGVSNQPQHF
NA	TRBD2	TRBV5-4	TRBJ2-1	TGTGCCAGCTCTAGCGGGACCAACAATGAGCAGTTCTTC	CASSSGTNNEQFF
NA	NA	TRBV18	TRBJ2-1	TGTGCCAGCTCACCATTGACAGACAATGAGCAGTTCTTC	CASSPLTDNEQFF
NA	NA	TRBV28	TRBJ2-4	TGTGCCAGCAGTTTAAGCGACCTACTAGCCAAAAACATTCAGTACTTC	CASSLSDLLAKNIQYF
few	NA	TRBV5-1	TRBJ2-1	TGCGCCAGCAGGCTCAGGGGGTTCTTC	CASRLRGFF
NA	NA	TRBV6-5	TRBJ1-2	TGTGCCAGCAGTACAGCTAACTATGGCTACACCTTC	CASSTANYGYTF
few	NA	TRBV5-1	TRBJ1-2	TGCGCCAGCAAGGTCGGAGGTGACTATGGCTACACCTTC	CASKVGGDYGYTF
NA	NA	TRBV6-5	TRBJ1-2	TGTGCCACCCGCGGACGGAGGACCGATGGCTACACCTTC	CATRGRRTDGYTF
NA	NA	TRBV4-2	TRBJ1-4	TGTGCCAGCAGCAAAGCAGTGGGAGGGGGTGATGAAAAACTGTTTTTT	CASSKAVGGGDEKLFF
NA	TRBD1	TRBV5-1	TRBJ1-2	TGCGCCAGCAGCTTGAACCTCAAGGGGGCGCAAGGGGGCTACACCTTC	CASSLNLKGAQGGYTF
NA	NA	TRBV5-1	TRBJ2-1	TGCGCCAGCAGCTTGTACCCTGGAGACAATGAGCAGTTCTTC	CASSLYPGDNEQFF
NA	TRBD1	TRBV6-5	TRBJ2-6	TGTGCCAGCGGGACAGGCTTCTCTGGGGCCAACGTCCTGACTTTC	CASGTGFSGANVLTF
NA	TRBD2	TRBV6-5	TRBJ2-1	TGTGCCAGCCCGAGGGTGGGGGGGGTACATGAGCAGTTCTTC	CASPRVGGVHEQFF
NA	TRBD2	TRBV2	TRBJ2-2	TGTGCCAGCAGTCCGACTAGCCCAGGCGTCACCGGGGAGCTGTTTTTT	CASSPTSPGVTGELFF
NA	TRBD2	TRBV19	TRBJ2-2	TGTGCCAGCGCCCCCCGTGGGAGGGGAGGCACCGGGGAGCTGTTTTTT	CASAPRGRGGTGELFF
once	NA	TRBV7-3	TRBJ1-1	TGTGCCAGCAGCTTAATGAGGGACACTGAAGCTTTCTTT	CASSLMRDTEAFF
NA	TRBD2	TRBV5-1	TRBJ2-1	TGCGCCAGCAGCTTTTCGGCTAGCGGGGGGTATGAGCAGTTCTTC	CASSFSASGGYEQFF
NA	NA	TRBV19	TRBJ1-1	TGTGCCAGTAGTTCGACAGAGAACACTGAAGCTTTCTTT	CASSSTENTEAFF
NA	NA	TRBV20-1	TRBJ1-5	TGCAGTGCTAGTTCGGGGTTGAGCAATCAGCCCCAGCATTTT	CSASSGLSNQPQHF
NA	TRBD2	TRBV11-1	TRBJ2-1	TGTGCCAGCAGCCTACTAGGGACGGGAGGCAATGAGCAGTTCTTC	CASSLLGTGGNEQFF
NA	NA	TRBV28	TRBJ2-3	TGTGCCATCAGTGGCGGGGAGAGCGTAGATACGCAGTATTTT	CAISGGESVDTQYF
NA	NA	TRBV27	TRBJ1-6	TGTGCCAGCAGTTACGGGGGTGAGTCACCCCTCCACTTT	CASSYGGESPLHF
NA	TRBD2	TRBV19	TRBJ2-3	TGTGCCAGTAGTATTGGGGGACTAGCGCTAACAGATACGCAGTATTTT	CASSIGGLALTDTQYF
NA	NA	TRBV21-1	TRBJ2-7	TGTGCCAGCAGCCAAAGGGGACTAGCGGCCTACGAGCAGTACTTC	CASSQRGLAAYEQYF
NA	NA	TRBV14	TRBJ1-2	TGTGCCAGCAGCCAAGAGCGGCACGGCATTAACTATGGCTACACCTTC	CASSQERHGINYGYTF
NA	TRBD2	TRBV11-2	TRBJ2-3	TGTGCCAGCAGCTTAGGAGTGGTAGCGGGGGGCACAGATACGCAGTATTTT	CASSLGVVAGGTDTQYF
NA	NA	TRBV19	TRBJ1-5	TGTGCCAGTAGTCTCCAGGGCACGGATCAGCCCCAGCATTTT	CASSLQGTDQPQHF
NA	NA	TRBV19	TRBJ1-1	TGTGCCAGTAGGGGAGGGGTAGGCATTCAGAAGGCTTTCTTT	CASRGGVGIQKAFF
few	TRBD2	TRBV9	TRBJ2-3	TGTGCCAGCAGCGTTAATGTAGCGGGGATCGACACAGATACGCAGTATTTT	CASSVNVAGIDTDTQYF
NA	NA	TRBV6-5	TRBJ1-1	TGTGCCACTTCCGAGGTAGCGCGTGAAGCTTTCTTT	CATSEVAREAFF
NA	TRBD2	TRBV6-1	TRBJ2-2	TGTGCCAGCAGTGATGGGGACTACCCGGAGCTGTTTTTT	CASSDGDYPELFF
NA	TRBD1	TRBV2	TRBJ1-5	TGTGCCAGCAGGGGACAGGGGTCGGGGCCCCAGCATTTT	CASRGQGSGPQHF
NA	TRBD2	TRBV7-2	TRBJ2-1	TGTGCCAGCAGCACCAGACGACTAGCGGGGACCGATGAGCAGTTCTTC	CASSTRRLAGTDEQFF
NA	NA	TRBV12-3/TRBV12-4	TRBJ1-2	TGTGCCAGCAGCCGGAGAGGAGACTATGGCTACACCTTC	CASSRRGDYGYTF
NA	TRBD1	TRBV29-1	TRBJ1-2	TGCAGCGTCGGGGACAGTGTCAATGGCTACACCTTC	CSVGDSVNGYTF
once	NA	TRBV7-9	TRBJ1-1	TGTGCCAGCAGCTTAGGAACGGGTAGGAACACTGAAGCTTTCTTT	CASSLGTGRNTEAFF
NA	TRBD2	TRBV6-1	TRBJ2-3	TGTGCCAGCAGTGAGGGTAGCGGGGGGGCAGATACGCAGTATTTT	CASSEGSGGADTQYF
NA	TRBD2	TRBV10-1	TRBJ2-5	TGCGCCAGCAGGGCTATTGAAACTAGCGGGTACCAAGAGACCCAGTACTTC	CASRAIETSGYQETQYF
NA	TRBD1	TRBV5-4	TRBJ1-1	TGTGCCAGCAGCGAAGACAGGGGCACTGAAGCTTTCTTT	CASSEDRGTEAFF
NA	NA	TRBV5-4	TRBJ1-6	TGTGCCAGCAGCTTGGTTGGCCAGGGCTATTCACCCCTCCACTTT	CASSLVGQGYSPLHF
NA	NA	TRBV6-2/TRBV6-3	TRBJ2-2	TGTGCCAGCAGTTACACGGACACCGGGGAGCTGTTTTTT	CASSYTDTGELFF
NA	NA	TRBV6-2/TRBV6-3	TRBJ2-1	TGTGCCAGCAGTTACTCCCAGGGTCCCTACAATGAGCAGTTCTTC	CASSYSQGPYNEQFF
NA	TRBD2	TRBV7-3	TRBJ2-2	TGTGCCAGCAGCCCCTTGTCGCGGGAGATTAACACCGGGGAGCTGTTTTTT	CASSPLSREINTGELFF
NA	NA	TRBV27	TRBJ1-3	TGTGCCAGCAGTTTAAGGGGAGGGCGAGCCTCTGGAAACACCATATATTTT	CASSLRGGRASGNTIYF
once	TRBD1	TRBV6-2/TRBV6-3	TRBJ1-4	TGTGCCAGCAGTTCAGGGGGCGCGACTAATGAAAAACTGTTTTTT	CASSSGGATNEKLFF
NA	TRBD1	TRBV6-5	TRBJ1-2	TGTGCCAGCAGTATCAACAGGGGCGACTATGGCTACACCTTC	CASSINRGDYGYTF
NA	NA	TRBV13	TRBJ2-1	TGTGCCAGCAGCTTAGGACAGGACCACTACAATGAGCAGTTCTTC	CASSLGQDHYNEQFF
few	NA	TRBV6-5	TRBJ2-7	TGTGCCAGCAGAATATCAGGGGTGCGCGAGCAGTACTTC	CASRISGVREQYF
NA	NA	TRBV7-7	TRBJ2-5	TGTGCTAGCAGCTCATTTAGCGGAGCTCAAGAGACCCAGTACTTC	CASSSFSGAQETQYF
NA	NA	TRBV9	TRBJ2-3	TGTGCCAGCAGCGTAGGGCCTCGTGATACGCAGTATTTT	CASSVGPRDTQYF
NA	TRBD1	TRBV6-5	TRBJ1-1	TGTGCCAGTGGTCGACAGGGTGGCACTGAAGCTTTCTTT	CASGRQGGTEAFF
NA	NA	TRBV11-3	TRBJ2-5	TGTGCCAGCAGCCTTCGGGGCCAAGAGACCCAGTACTTC	CASSLRGQETQYF
NA	NA	TRBV19	TRBJ1-4	TGTGCCAGTAGTCGGGGGGGCCGTGGGGCAACTAATGAAAAACTGTTTTTT	CASSRGGRGATNEKLFF
NA	NA	TRBV11-2	TRBJ2-7	TGTGCCAGCGGAGACTACGAGCAGTACTTC	CASGDYEQYF